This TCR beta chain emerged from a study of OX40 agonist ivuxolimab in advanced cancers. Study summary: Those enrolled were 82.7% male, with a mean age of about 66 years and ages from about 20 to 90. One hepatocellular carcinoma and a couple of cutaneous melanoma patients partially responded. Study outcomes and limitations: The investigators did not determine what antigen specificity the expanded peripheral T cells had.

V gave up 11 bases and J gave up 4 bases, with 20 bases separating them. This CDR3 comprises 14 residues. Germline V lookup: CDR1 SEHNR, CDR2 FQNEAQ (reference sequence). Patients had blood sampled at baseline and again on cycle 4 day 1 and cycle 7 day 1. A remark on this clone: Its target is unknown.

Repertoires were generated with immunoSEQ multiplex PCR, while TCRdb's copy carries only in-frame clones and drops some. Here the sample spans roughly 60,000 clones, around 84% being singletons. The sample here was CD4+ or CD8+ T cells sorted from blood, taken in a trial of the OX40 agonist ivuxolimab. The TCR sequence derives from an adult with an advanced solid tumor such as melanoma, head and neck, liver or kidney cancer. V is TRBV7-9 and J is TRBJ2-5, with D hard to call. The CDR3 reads CAVLSRVPGETQYF. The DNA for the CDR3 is TGTGCCGTTCTTTCCCGGGTCCCGGGAGAGACCCAGTACTTC.